What follows describes a single T cell receptor beta chain. The entry originates in a study of blood T cell repertoires in COVID-19. Background on the study: Whether acute or convalescent, the COVID-19 samples came from the United States, Italy and Spain. Sample material is recorded as cDNA or gDNA derived from T cells, B-cell-depleted T cells, or PBMCs.

As processed by the authors: Estimation of nucleated cell counts relied on the amplification of reference gene primers. Profiled with immunoSEQ multiplex PCR; TCRdb holds only in-frame clones, not every one. From that table come the V and J calls and clone size; the DNA was used to work out D and trimming. The sample has fewer than 350,000 clones, about 86% seen once. This CDR3 contains 13 residues. V lost 2 bases and J lost 6, with 12 bases in between. Germline V gives CDR1 GTSNPN, CDR2 SVGIG (reference sequence). The receptor's source is a woman aged 55-75 years with active or convalescent COVID-19. Sequencing used peripheral blood. This chain uses TRBV30 with TRBJ2-3; D is possibly TRBD2 (6 bases). This CDR3 reads CAWSHAGFDTQYF. CDR3 DNA sequence: TGTGCCTGGAGTCATGCGGGATTCGATACGCAGTATTTT.